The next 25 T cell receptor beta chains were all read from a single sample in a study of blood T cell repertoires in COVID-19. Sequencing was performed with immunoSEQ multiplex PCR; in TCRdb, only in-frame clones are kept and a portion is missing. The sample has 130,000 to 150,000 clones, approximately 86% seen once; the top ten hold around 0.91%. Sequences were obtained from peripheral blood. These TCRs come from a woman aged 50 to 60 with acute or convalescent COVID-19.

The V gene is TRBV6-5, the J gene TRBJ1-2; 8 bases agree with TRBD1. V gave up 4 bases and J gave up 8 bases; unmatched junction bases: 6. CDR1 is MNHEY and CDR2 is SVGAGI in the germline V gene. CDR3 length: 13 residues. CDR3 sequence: CASSLGNRGGYTF. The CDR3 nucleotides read TGTGCCAGCAGTTTGGGGAACAGGGGGGGCTACACCTTC.

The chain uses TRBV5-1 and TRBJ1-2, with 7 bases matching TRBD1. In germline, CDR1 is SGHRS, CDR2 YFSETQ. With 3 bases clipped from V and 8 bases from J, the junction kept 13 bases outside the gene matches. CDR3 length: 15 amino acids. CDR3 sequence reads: CASSSTGARVGGYTF. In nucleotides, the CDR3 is TGCGCCAGCAGCTCAACAGGGGCGAGAGTCGGAGGCTACACCTTC.

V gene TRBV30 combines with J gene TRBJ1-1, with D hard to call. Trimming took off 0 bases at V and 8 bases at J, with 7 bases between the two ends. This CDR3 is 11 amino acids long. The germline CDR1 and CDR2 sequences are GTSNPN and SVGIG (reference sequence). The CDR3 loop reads CAWSVVGEAFF. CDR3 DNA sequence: TGTGCCTGGAGTGTAGTGGGCGAAGCTTTCTTT. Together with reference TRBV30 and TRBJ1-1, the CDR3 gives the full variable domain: SQTIHQWPATLVQPVGSPLSLECTVEGTSNPNLYWYRQAAGRGLQLLFYSVGIGQISSEVPQNLSASRPQDRQFILSSKKLLLSDSGFYLCAWSVVGEAFFGQGTRLTVV.

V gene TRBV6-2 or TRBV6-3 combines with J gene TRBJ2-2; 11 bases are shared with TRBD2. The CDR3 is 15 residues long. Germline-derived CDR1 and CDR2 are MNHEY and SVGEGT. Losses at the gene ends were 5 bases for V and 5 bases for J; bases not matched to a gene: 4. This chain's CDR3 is CASSPTSGGTGELFF. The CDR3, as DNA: TGTGCCAGCAGTCCAACTAGCGGGGGAACCGGGGAGCTGTTTTTT.

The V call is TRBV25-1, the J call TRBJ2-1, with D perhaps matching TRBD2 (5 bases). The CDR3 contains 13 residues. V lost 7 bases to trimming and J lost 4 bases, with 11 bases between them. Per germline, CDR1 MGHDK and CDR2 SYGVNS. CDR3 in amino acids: CASTKGVYNEQFF. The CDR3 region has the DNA TGTGCCAGCACCAAGGGAGTTTACAATGAGCAGTTCTTC.

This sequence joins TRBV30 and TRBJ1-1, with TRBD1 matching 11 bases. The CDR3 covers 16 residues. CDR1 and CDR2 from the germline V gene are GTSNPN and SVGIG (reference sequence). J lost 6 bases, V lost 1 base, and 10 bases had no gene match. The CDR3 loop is CAWSEPGTGGFPEAFF. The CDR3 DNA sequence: TGTGCCTGGAGTGAGCCAGGGACAGGGGGTTTCCCTGAAGCTTTCTTT.

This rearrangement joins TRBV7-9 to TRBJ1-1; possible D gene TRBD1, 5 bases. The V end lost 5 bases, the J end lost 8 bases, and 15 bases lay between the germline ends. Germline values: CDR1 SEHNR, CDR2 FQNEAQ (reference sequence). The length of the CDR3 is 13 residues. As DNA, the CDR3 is TGTGCCAGCAGCGCCTCGGGGGGAGGCGAAGCTTTCTTT. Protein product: CASSASGGGEAFF.

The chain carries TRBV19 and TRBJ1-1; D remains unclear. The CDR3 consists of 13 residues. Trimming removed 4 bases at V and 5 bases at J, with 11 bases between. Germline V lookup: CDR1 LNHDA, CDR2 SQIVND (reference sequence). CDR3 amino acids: CASSKRLDTEAFF. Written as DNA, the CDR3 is TGTGCCAGTAGTAAGCGGTTGGATACTGAAGCTTTCTTT.

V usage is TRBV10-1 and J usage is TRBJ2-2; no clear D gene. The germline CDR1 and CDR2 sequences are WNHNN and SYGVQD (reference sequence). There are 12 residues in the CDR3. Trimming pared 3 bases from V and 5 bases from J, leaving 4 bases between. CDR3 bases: TGCGCCAGCAGTGAAGCTACCGGGGAGCTGTTTTTT. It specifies CASSEATGELFF.

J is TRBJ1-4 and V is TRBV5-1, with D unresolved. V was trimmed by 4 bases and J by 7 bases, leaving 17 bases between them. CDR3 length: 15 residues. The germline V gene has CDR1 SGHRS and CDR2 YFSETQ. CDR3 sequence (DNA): TGCGCCAGCAGCCCGGAGGGCCGGAATTTTGAAAAACTGTTTTTT. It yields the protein CASSPEGRNFEKLFF.

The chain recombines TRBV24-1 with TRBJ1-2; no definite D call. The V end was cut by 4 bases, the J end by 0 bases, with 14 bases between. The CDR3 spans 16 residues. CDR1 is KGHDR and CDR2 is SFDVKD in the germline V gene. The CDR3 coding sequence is TGTGCCACCAGTGAGGAGGGAACGCAAGCTAACTATGGCTACACCTTC. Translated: CATSEEGTQANYGYTF.

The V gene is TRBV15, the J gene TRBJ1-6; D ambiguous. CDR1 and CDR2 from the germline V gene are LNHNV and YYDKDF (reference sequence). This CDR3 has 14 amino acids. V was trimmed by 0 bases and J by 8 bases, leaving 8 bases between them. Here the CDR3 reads CATSRDHVDSPLHF. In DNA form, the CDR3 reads TGTGCCACCAGCAGAGATCATGTAGATTCACCCCTCCACTTT.

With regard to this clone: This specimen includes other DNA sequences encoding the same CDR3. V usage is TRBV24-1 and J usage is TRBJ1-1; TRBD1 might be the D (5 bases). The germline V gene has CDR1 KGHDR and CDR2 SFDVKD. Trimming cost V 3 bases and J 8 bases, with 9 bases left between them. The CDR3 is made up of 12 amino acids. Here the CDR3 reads CATSDRTGEAFF. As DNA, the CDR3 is TGTGCCACCAGTGATAGAACAGGAGAAGCTTTCTTT.

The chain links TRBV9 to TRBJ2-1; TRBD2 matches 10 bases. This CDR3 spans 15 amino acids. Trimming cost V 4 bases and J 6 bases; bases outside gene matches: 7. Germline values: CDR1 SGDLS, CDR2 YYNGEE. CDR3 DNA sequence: TGTGCCAGCAGCCCTAGCGGGAGAGAGATCAATGAGCAGTTCTTC. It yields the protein CASSPSGREINEQFF.

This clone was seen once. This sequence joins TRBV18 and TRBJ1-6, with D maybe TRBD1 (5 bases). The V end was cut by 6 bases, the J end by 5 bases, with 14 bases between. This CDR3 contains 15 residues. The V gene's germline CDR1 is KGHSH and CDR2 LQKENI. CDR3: CASSPRTRDNSPLHF. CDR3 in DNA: TGTGCCAGCTCGCCAAGGACAAGAGATAATTCACCCCTCCACTTT.

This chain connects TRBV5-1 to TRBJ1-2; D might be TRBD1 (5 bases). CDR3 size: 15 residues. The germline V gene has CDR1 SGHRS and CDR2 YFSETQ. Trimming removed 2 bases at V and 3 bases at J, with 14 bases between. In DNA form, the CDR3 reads TGCGCCAGCAGCTTAATTCCCGGGACTCACTATGGCTACACCTTC. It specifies CASSLIPGTHYGYTF.

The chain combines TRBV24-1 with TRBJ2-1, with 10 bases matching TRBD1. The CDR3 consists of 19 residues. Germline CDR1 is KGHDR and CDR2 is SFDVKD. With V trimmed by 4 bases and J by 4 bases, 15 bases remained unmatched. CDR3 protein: CATSDPGQGSSGRYNEQFF. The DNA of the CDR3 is TGTGCCACCAGTGACCCGGGACAGGGGAGTAGCGGGCGATACAATGAGCAGTTCTTC.

CDR3 loop: CASSVATGSNQPQHF. CDR3 nucleotide sequence: TGTGCCAGCAGCGTAGCCACAGGCAGCAATCAGCCCCAGCATTTT. V and J are TRBV9 and TRBJ1-5; tentatively, D is TRBD1 (5 bases). The CDR3 is made up of 15 amino acids. Trimming left V 0 bases short and J 1 base short, with 8 bases between. Per germline, CDR1 SGDLS and CDR2 YYNGEE.

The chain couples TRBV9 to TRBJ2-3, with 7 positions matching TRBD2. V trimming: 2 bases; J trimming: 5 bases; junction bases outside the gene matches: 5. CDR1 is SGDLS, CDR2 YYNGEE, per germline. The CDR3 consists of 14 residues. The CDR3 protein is CASSVRREGDTQYF. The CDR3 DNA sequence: TGTGCCAGCAGCGTGAGGAGGGAGGGAGATACGCAGTATTTT.

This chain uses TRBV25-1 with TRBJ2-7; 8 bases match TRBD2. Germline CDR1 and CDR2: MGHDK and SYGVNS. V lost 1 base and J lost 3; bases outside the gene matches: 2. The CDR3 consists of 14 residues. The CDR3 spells CASSEFSGVYEQYF. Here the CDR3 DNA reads TGTGCCAGCAGTGAATTTAGCGGGGTCTACGAGCAGTACTTC.

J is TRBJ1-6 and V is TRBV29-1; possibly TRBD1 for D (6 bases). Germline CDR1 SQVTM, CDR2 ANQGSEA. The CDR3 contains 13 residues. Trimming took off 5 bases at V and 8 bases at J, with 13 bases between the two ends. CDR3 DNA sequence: TGCAGCGTTCAACCAGGGGAACATTCACCCCTCCACTTT. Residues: CSVQPGEHSPLHF.

The CDR3 bases are TGTGCCAGCAGCTTAGGGACAGGGGGGTCCTATAATTCACCCCTCCACTTT. Translated, it gives CASSLGTGGSYNSPLHF. This chain joins TRBV7-9 and TRBJ1-6; 10 bases are a match to TRBD1. Germline trimming cut 1 base from V and 1 base from J; bases unmatched to any gene: 1. The CDR3 is 17 amino acids. Germline V gene lookup returns CDR1 SEHNR and CDR2 FQNEAQ (reference sequence).

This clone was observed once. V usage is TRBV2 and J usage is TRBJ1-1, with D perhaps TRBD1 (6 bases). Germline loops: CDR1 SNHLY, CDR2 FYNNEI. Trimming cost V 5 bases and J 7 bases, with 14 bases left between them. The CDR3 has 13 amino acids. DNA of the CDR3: TGTGCCAGCAGTACCGGGACACCGGTTGAAGCTTTCTTT. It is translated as CASSTGTPVEAFF.

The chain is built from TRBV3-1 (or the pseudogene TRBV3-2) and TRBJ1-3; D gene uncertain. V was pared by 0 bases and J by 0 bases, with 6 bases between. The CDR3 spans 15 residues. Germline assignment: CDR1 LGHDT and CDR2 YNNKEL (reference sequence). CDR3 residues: CASSQDLSSGNTIYF. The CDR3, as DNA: TGTGCCAGCAGCCAAGATTTGAGCTCTGGAAACACCATATATTTT.

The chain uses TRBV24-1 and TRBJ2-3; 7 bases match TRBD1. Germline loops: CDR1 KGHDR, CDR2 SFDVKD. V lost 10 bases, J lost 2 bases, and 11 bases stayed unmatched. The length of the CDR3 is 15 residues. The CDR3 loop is CATEEPGQPTDTQYF. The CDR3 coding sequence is TGTGCCACAGAAGAGCCGGGACAGCCCACAGATACGCAGTATTTT.